This T cell receptor beta chain appears in the sequencing data of a study of early T cells in non-severe SARS-CoV-2 infection. Study details: Sequencing was performed on bulk RNA from unsorted whole blood, leaving chains unpaired. General study results and limits: Anti-spike CD8 responses were favored by VDJdb matching, which missed private and CD4 specificities.

This clonotype occurred many times. Its specificity is unknown. The library protocol tagged individual cDNA molecules with unique molecular identifiers. TCRdb re-analysed the 5' RACE reads in MiXCR, keeping a single row per CDR3 protein. The sample contains tens of thousands of distinct CDR3 sequences, around 6% of which appear only once. The sequence derives from an adult who was a healthcare worker with PCR-confirmed SARS-CoV-2 infection or an uninfected control (not recorded which). Material for sequencing was whole blood.

The CDR3 DNA sequence: TGTGCCAGCAGATCGGGACTAGCGGGAGTAGAACGCAATGAGCAGTTCTTC. This translates into CASRSGLAGVERNEQFF. The rearrangement links TRBV6-5 to TRBJ2-1; 14 bases map to TRBD2. CDR1 MNHEY and CDR2 SVGAGI come from the germline V gene. Trimming removed 6 bases from V and 6 bases from J; junction bases left unmatched: 10. The CDR3 runs 17 residues.